The 22 T cell receptor beta chains below come from one sample, sequenced in a study of cytomegalovirus exposure and HLA in healthy donors. This table comes from immunoSEQ multiplex PCR, and its TCRdb copy is limited to in-frame clones, with some not included. This sample has 120,000 or so clones, with about nine tenths found just once. The source material was PBMCs. Receptors were obtained from a young woman in good health and CMV-seronegative.

The chain has TRBV5-4 and TRBJ2-1; the match to TRBD2 covers 12 bases. From germline, CDR1 is SGHNT and CDR2 YYREEE (reference sequence). The V gene end was trimmed by 0 bases and the J gene end by 8 bases; junction bases not matched to a gene: 9. The CDR3 consists of 17 residues. The chain's CDR3 is CASSLGGPLAGGDEQFF. The CDR3 DNA follows: TGTGCCAGCAGCTTGGGGGGGCCACTAGCGGGAGGAGATGAGCAGTTCTTC.

This chain joins TRBV28 and TRBJ1-2, with 8 bases that match TRBD1. CDR3 length equals 11 residues. The germline gives CDR1 MDHEN, CDR2 SYDVKM. The V and J ends lost 8 bases and 5 bases, in that order; junction bases with no gene match: 1. CDR3 nucleotide sequence: TGTGCCAGCGGACAGGGTTATGGCTACACCTTC. Translated: CASGQGYGYTF.

The genes are TRBV30 and TRBJ2-3, with a tentative D call TRBD1 (5 bases). The CDR3 consists of 14 residues. Between the trimmed V and J ends, which lost 3 bases and 3 bases, there was a span of 13 bases. CDR1 is GTSNPN and CDR2 is SVGIG in the germline V gene (reference sequence). DNA for the CDR3: TGTGCCTGGAGCGTACTGCAGGGTACAGATACGCAGTATTTT. It encodes CAWSVLQGTDTQYF.

The rearrangement uses TRBV9 and TRBJ2-5, with 12 nucleotides matching TRBD2. This CDR3 comprises 16 residues. Germline CDR1 and CDR2: SGDLS and YYNGEE. V gave up 4 bases and J gave up 5 bases; unmatched junction bases: 9. As DNA, the CDR3 is TGTGCCAGCAGCTCGACTAGCGGGAGTTTAGGGGAGACCCAGTACTTC. This gives the protein CASSSTSGSLGETQYF.

This sequence joins TRBV5-1 and TRBJ2-3, with D perhaps matching TRBD2 (5 bases). V lost 5 bases and J lost 4, with 11 bases in between. In germline, CDR1 is SGHRS, CDR2 YFSETQ. This CDR3 contains 13 residues. The CDR3 DNA reads TGCGCCAGCAGGGGAGCAAACGCAGATACGCAGTATTTT. It codes for CASRGANADTQYF.

This sequence joins TRBV19 and TRBJ1-5, with a weak D call TRBD1 (6 bases). Germline lookup yields CDR1 LNHDA and CDR2 SQIVND (reference sequence). The CDR3 loop spans 15 amino acids. V was trimmed by 7 bases and J by 5 bases, leaving 18 bases between them. The CDR3 spells CASTTGIGRDQPQHF. CDR3 sequence (DNA): TGTGCCAGTACCACAGGGATCGGGCGAGATCAGCCCCAGCATTTT.

The chain carries TRBV7-8 and TRBJ2-7; 8 bases align to TRBD2. Per the germline V gene, CDR1 is SGHVS and CDR2 is FQNEAQ. This CDR3 comprises 14 residues. Trimming took 0 bases from V and 5 from J; bases not matched to a gene: 3. CDR3: CASSLAAGANEQYF. CDR3 DNA: TGTGCCAGCAGCTTAGCAGCGGGAGCAAACGAGCAGTACTTC.

The chain joins TRBV6-1 to TRBJ2-4, with 9 bases identical to TRBD2. The CDR3 runs to 16 residues. J gave up 3 bases and V 4 bases, and 7 bases lay outside the gene matches. Germline loops: CDR1 MNHNS, CDR2 SASEGT. CDR3 in amino acids: CASSGIAGVVKNIQYF. The CDR3 coding sequence is TGTGCCAGCAGTGGGATAGCGGGAGTAGTCAAAAACATTCAGTACTTC.

This sequence joins TRBV30 and TRBJ2-2; D is undetermined. CDR1 GTSNPN and CDR2 SVGIG come from the germline V gene (reference sequence). The CDR3 is 11 amino acids. Between the trimmed V and J ends, which lost 2 bases and 8 bases, there was a span of 6 bases. This CDR3 reads CAWSPFGELFF. The CDR3 region has the DNA TGTGCCTGGAGTCCATTTGGGGAGCTGTTTTTT. Drawing the rest from reference TRBV30 and TRBJ2-2, the complete variable domain is SQTIHQWPATLVQPVGSPLSLECTVEGTSNPNLYWYRQAAGRGLQLLFYSVGIGQISSEVPQNLSASRPQDRQFILSSKKLLLSDSGFYLCAWSPFGELFFGEGSRLTVL.

The J gene is TRBJ2-7, the V gene TRBV2; 13 positions agree with TRBD2. Germline V gene lookup returns CDR1 SNHLY and CDR2 FYNNEI. The CDR3 extends over 19 amino acids. V trimming: 1 base; J trimming: 2 bases; junction bases outside the gene matches: 11. The CDR3 here is CASSEENPGLAGHTYEQYF. The CDR3, as DNA: TGTGCCAGCAGTGAAGAAAATCCGGGACTAGCGGGGCATACCTACGAGCAGTACTTC.

The chain recombines TRBV5-6 with TRBJ2-3, with TRBD2 matching over 10 bases. CDR1 and CDR2 (germline): SGHDT, YYEEEE. The junction had 1 base not matched to a gene; V was cut back by 2 bases and J by 1 base. The CDR3 covers 15 residues. As DNA, the CDR3 is TGTGCCAGCAGCTTTCTAGCGGGGGGCACAGATACGCAGTATTTT. It translates to CASSFLAGGTDTQYF.

The chain couples TRBV6-1 to TRBJ1-2, with D unresolved. Germline CDR1 MNHNS, CDR2 SASEGT. This CDR3 is built from 13 residues. The V end lost 2 bases, the J end lost 0 bases, and 4 bases lay between the germline ends. The CDR3 DNA follows: TGTGCCAGCAGTGAAACAGCTAACTATGGCTACACCTTC. Translated, it gives CASSETANYGYTF.

This chain links TRBV5-1 with TRBJ2-5, with D possibly TRBD2 on 5 matching bases. This CDR3 spans 14 amino acids. Germline CDR1 is SGHRS and CDR2 is YFSETQ. The V end was cut by 4 bases, the J end by 2 bases, with 12 bases between. The CDR3 DNA reads TGCGCCAGCAGCCCAGCGGTTGCGCAAGAGACCCAGTACTTC. Encoded protein: CASSPAVAQETQYF.

This clone was seen a single time. The rearrangement links TRBV28 to TRBJ2-3; the match to TRBD1 covers 10 bases. Germline CDR1 is MDHEN and CDR2 is SYDVKM. With V trimmed by 6 bases and J by 2 bases, 14 bases remained unmatched. This CDR3 is built from 18 residues. The CDR3 region has the DNA TGTGCCAGCAGCACAATTACCCGGGACAGGGGCCCCACAGATACGCAGTATTTT. This translates into CASSTITRDRGPTDTQYF.

The chain joins TRBV11-2 to TRBJ2-7; TRBD1 agrees at 7 bases. CDR1 SGHAT and CDR2 FQNNGV come from the germline V gene. The CDR3 spans 17 residues. Trimming took 5 bases from V and 2 from J; bases not matched to a gene: 15. CDR3 residues: CASSRLNDRDRTYEQYF. The CDR3 DNA follows: TGTGCCAGCAGCCGACTTAACGACCGGGACAGAACCTACGAGCAGTACTTC.

The chain uses TRBV11-2 and TRBJ2-7; D perhaps matches TRBD2 (5 bases). CDR1 is SGHAT and CDR2 is FQNNGV in the germline V gene. Trimming took off 0 bases at V and 4 bases at J, with 10 bases between the two ends. The CDR3 totals 14 residues. CDR3 coding DNA: TGTGCCAGCAGCTTAGATCACGGCGGGTACGAGCAGTACTTC. Translation gives CASSLDHGGYEQYF.

CDR3 protein: CASRGQGDEQYF. CDR3 DNA: TGTGCCAGCAGGGGACAGGGGGACGAGCAGTACTTC. This chain joins TRBV6-5 and TRBJ2-7, with 11 bases fitting TRBD1. Germline trimming cut 6 bases from V and 5 bases from J; bases unmatched to any gene: 0. The length of the CDR3 is 12 residues. CDR1 MNHEY and CDR2 SVGAGI come from the germline V gene.

The V call is TRBV13, the J call TRBJ2-3; D is unclear. The CDR3 extends over 13 amino acids. Trimming pared 7 bases from V and 0 bases from J, leaving 8 bases between. CDR1 PRHDT and CDR2 FYEKMQ come from the germline V gene (reference sequence). The CDR3 sequence is CASIVRSTDTQYF. Here the CDR3 DNA reads TGTGCCAGCATAGTTCGTAGCACAGATACGCAGTATTTT.

This chain uses TRBV5-5 with TRBJ1-5; no reliable D call. V was cut by 1 base and J by 0 bases, with 8 bases left in between. Germline-derived CDR1 and CDR2 are SGHKS and YYEKEE (reference sequence). This CDR3 contains 15 residues. Written as DNA, the CDR3 is TGTGCCAGCAGCTTGTATTCCCTTAGCAATCAGCCCCAGCATTTT. Translation gives CASSLYSLSNQPQHF.

V gene TRBV19 combines with J gene TRBJ2-2; a weak D match, TRBD1 (5 bases). V was trimmed by 1 base and J by 4 bases, leaving 13 bases between them. Germline V gives CDR1 LNHDA, CDR2 SQIVND (reference sequence). The CDR3 contains 16 residues. CDR3 in DNA: TGTGCCAGTAGTATAGTAGGGGCAGGGCCCACCGGGGAGCTGTTTTTT. Amino acid sequence: CASSIVGAGPTGELFF.

The sample holds a few counts of this clone. The chain carries TRBV19 and TRBJ2-7; possible D gene TRBD2, 7 bases. The CDR3 consists of 15 residues. The germline V gene has CDR1 LNHDA and CDR2 SQIVND (reference sequence). The germline V and J ends were trimmed by 1 base and 3 bases, with 13 bases remaining between them. CDR3 residues: CASSIGGGLNYEQYF. As DNA, the CDR3 is TGTGCCAGTAGTATAGGGGGGGGCTTAAACTACGAGCAGTACTTC.

The rearrangement joins TRBV19 to TRBJ2-3, with TRBD1 matching over 9 bases. Trimming took 5 bases from V and 1 from J; bases not matched to a gene: 4. The CDR3 is 15 residues long. CDR1 is LNHDA, CDR2 SQIVND, per germline (reference sequence). CDR3 sequence: CASSLRTGGTDTQYF. The CDR3 region has the DNA TGTGCCAGTAGTCTTCGGACAGGGGGCACAGATACGCAGTATTTT.